This T cell receptor beta chain is drawn from a study of T-cell memory formation after mild COVID-19. Whole-study results and caveats: For contracting clones, CD4+ ones sat mainly in CM and EM, CD8+ in EMRA. A subset of responding clones appeared in pre-infection memory, suggesting cross-reactive memory joined.

TCRdb used MiXCR to reprocess the 5' RACE reads, holding one entry per CDR3 protein. The table includes roughly 250,000 distinct CDR3 sequences, roughly 15% detected once. V was trimmed by 0 bases and J by 7 bases, leaving 7 bases between them. The length of the CDR3 is 13 residues. The table lists this clonotype with a few counts. Its antigen is not identified. V gene TRBV12-3 or TRBV12-4 combines with J gene TRBJ1-5; no clear D. The sequenced sample was PBMCs or a T cell subset sorted from them (not recorded which). The TCR originated in a man aged 18-30 years who had mild COVID-19 (a few samples of this study predate the infection). Cell type and time point are not known. The CDR3 nucleotides read TGTGCCAGCAGTTTAGCCTTAGGGCAGCCCCAGCATTTT. Translation: CASSLALGQPQHF.